This is a list of T cell receptor beta chains from one sample in a study of cytomegalovirus exposure and HLA in healthy donors. The protocol was immunoSEQ multiplex PCR, while the TCRdb copy is restricted to in-frame clones and leaves out a portion. Its listing shows 30,000 to 40,000 clones. Sample: PBMCs. Receptors were obtained from a man aged 35-49 years in good health and CMV-seropositive. Both conserved end residues are part of each CDR3. Each record gives: D gene, J gene, V gene, CDR3 protein, CDR3 DNA. A D gene is named only where the DNA matches it firmly.

>NA|TRBJ2-3|TRBV9
CASSVAETDTQYF
TGTGCCAGCAGCGTAGCTGAGACAGATACGCAGTATTTT
>NA|TRBJ2-7|TRBV6-1
CASNWRVTSSYEQYF
TGTGCCAGCAATTGGCGGGTCACCAGCTCCTACGAGCAGTACTTC
>NA|TRBJ2-7|TRBV10-2
CASSESGRSYEQYF
TGCGCCAGCAGTGAGTCGGGCAGGTCCTACGAGCAGTACTTC
>NA|TRBJ1-1|TRBV18
CASSSSEGGRTEAFF
TGTGCCAGCTCGTCGAGCGAAGGTGGTAGGACTGAAGCTTTCTTT
>TRBD2|TRBJ2-7|TRBV5-1
CASSLGTSGYEQYF
TGCGCCAGCAGCTTGGGGACTAGCGGCTACGAGCAGTACTTC
>NA|TRBJ2-3|TRBV30
CAWNLDAPGNTQYF
TGTGCCTGGAACCTAGACGCCCCAGGGAACACGCAGTATTTT
>NA|TRBJ2-5|TRBV1
CTSSQYFSGGRSGETQYF
TGCACCAGCAGCCAGTATTTTTCCGGCGGGAGGTCGGGGGAGACCCAGTACTTC
>NA|TRBJ2-1|TRBV7-3
CASSLFVGEGNEQFF
TGTGCCAGCAGCTTATTCGTGGGAGAAGGCAATGAGCAGTTCTTC
>TRBD1|TRBJ1-5|TRBV27
CASSFYSGQSNQPQHF
TGTGCCAGCAGTTTCTATTCGGGACAGAGCAATCAGCCCCAGCATTTT
>NA|TRBJ2-3|TRBV7-3
CASSLGVSNTQYF
TGTGCCAGCAGCTTAGGAGTCTCGAATACGCAGTATTTT
>NA|TRBJ2-7|TRBV27
CASSSPDEQYF
TGTGCCAGCAGTTCACCAGACGAGCAGTACTTC
>NA|TRBJ2-5|TRBV5-1
CASSFDWSETQYF
TGCGCCAGCAGCTTCGACTGGTCGGAGACCCAGTACTTC
>TRBD1|TRBJ1-2|TRBV6-5
CASRRTGRGYGYTF
TGTGCCAGCAGAAGGACAGGGAGGGGCTATGGCTACACCTTC
>NA|TRBJ2-1|TRBV11-2
CASKIGGNNEQFF
TGTGCCAGCAAAATAGGAGGGAACAATGAGCAGTTCTTC
>TRBD1|TRBJ1-4|TRBV9
CASSGTGASEKLFF
TGTGCCAGCAGCGGGACAGGGGCAAGTGAAAAACTGTTTTTT
>TRBD2|TRBJ2-3|TRBV4-2
CASSQLGGGSTDTQYF
TGTGCCAGCAGCCAGTTGGGGGGAGGGAGCACAGATACGCAGTATTTT
>NA|TRBJ2-1|TRBV11-2
CASSPVSSYNEQFF
TGTGCCAGCAGCCCGGTTAGCTCCTACAATGAGCAGTTCTTC
>TRBD1|TRBJ2-7|TRBV7-7
CASSSSGTGLGEQYF
TGTGCTAGCAGCTCTTCCGGGACAGGGTTGGGCGAGCAGTACTTC
>TRBD1|TRBJ1-2|TRBV15
CATSRDTTGVRYGYTF
TGTGCCACCAGCAGGGATACCACAGGGGTCCGATATGGCTACACCTTC
>TRBD1|TRBJ2-1|TRBV27
CASSSHLTGGNEQFF
TGTGCCAGCAGTTCCCACCTGACAGGGGGTAATGAGCAGTTCTTC
>TRBD2|TRBJ2-7|TRBV29-1
CSVPGTSGYEQYF
TGCAGCGTTCCCGGGACTAGCGGCTACGAGCAGTACTTC
>NA|TRBJ2-2|TRBV28
CATYPPDTGELFF
TGTGCCACTTATCCCCCGGACACCGGGGAGCTGTTTTTT
>TRBD2|TRBJ2-1|TRBV10-2
CASNTGGNEQFF
TGCGCCAGCAATACGGGGGGTAATGAGCAGTTCTTC
>NA|TRBJ2-3|TRBV14
CASSQETRPDTQYF
TGTGCCAGCAGCCAAGAGACTAGACCAGATACGCAGTATTTT
>TRBD2|TRBJ2-5|TRBV30
CAWSVEAGGRETQYF
TGTGCCTGGAGTGTGGAAGCGGGAGGTAGGGAGACCCAGTACTTC
>TRBD1|TRBJ1-2|TRBV19
CASSRQGDYGYTF
TGTGCCAGTAGTAGACAGGGGGACTATGGCTACACCTTC
>TRBD2|TRBJ2-7|TRBV7-2
CASSLRLAGARNDEQYF
TGTGCCAGCAGCTTACGGCTAGCGGGAGCTCGCAATGACGAGCAGTACTTC
>NA|TRBJ1-1|TRBV6-4
CASSDSSLNTEAFF
TGTGCCAGCAGTGACTCGTCTCTGAACACTGAAGCTTTCTTT
>TRBD1|TRBJ1-4|TRBV30
CAWSPQGATNEKLFF
TGTGCCTGGAGTCCGCAGGGGGCAACTAATGAAAAACTGTTTTTT
>TRBD1|TRBJ1-4|TRBV7-2
CASSSKTGGRANEKLFF
TGTGCCAGCAGCTCAAAGACAGGGGGCCGGGCTAATGAAAAACTGTTTTTT
>TRBD1|TRBJ1-5|TRBV4-2
CASSLRTGDQPQHF
TGTGCCAGCAGCCTAAGGACAGGGGATCAGCCCCAGCATTTT
>NA|TRBJ2-5|TRBV12-5
CASGPRGETQYF
TGTGCTAGTGGCCCACGGGGGGAGACCCAGTACTTC
>NA|TRBJ1-2|TRBV5-1
CASSFDINYGYTF
TGCGCCAGCAGCTTTGACATTAACTATGGCTACACCTTC
>TRBD2|TRBJ2-7|TRBV7-2
CASTVAGGPLEQYF
TGTGCCAGCACCGTAGCGGGAGGCCCCCTCGAGCAGTACTTC
>TRBD1|TRBJ2-1|TRBV12-5
CASGDRVSSYNEQFF
TGTGCTAGTGGGGACAGGGTTAGCTCCTACAATGAGCAGTTCTTC
>NA|TRBJ1-4|TRBV19
CATLGLTANEKLFF
TGTGCCACCCTGGGCTTGACGGCTAATGAAAAACTGTTTTTT
>TRBD1|TRBJ1-2|TRBV10-3
CAIKGAATGYTF
TGTGCCATCAAGGGGGCAGCGACTGGCTACACCTTC
>TRBD1|TRBJ2-7|TRBV7-2
CASSPAGTDYEQYF
TGTGCCAGCAGCCCGGCCGGGACAGACTACGAGCAGTACTTC
>NA|TRBJ2-5|TRBV2
CASSMTRAETQYF
TGTGCCAGCAGCATGACTAGGGCCGAGACCCAGTACTTC
>TRBD1|TRBJ1-2|TRBV10-3
CAIGQEINYGYTF
TGTGCCATTGGACAGGAGATTAACTATGGCTACACCTTC
>TRBD2|TRBJ2-3|TRBV5-1
CASSLGLATSTDTQYF
TGCGCCAGCAGCTTGGGACTAGCGACTAGCACAGATACGCAGTATTTT
>NA|TRBJ2-1|TRBV4-1
CASSQVGSLDEQFF
TGCGCCAGCAGCCAAGTTGGGAGCCTGGATGAGCAGTTCTTC
>NA|TRBJ2-3|TRBV14
CASSPFQGDTQYF
TGTGCCAGCAGCCCGTTCCAGGGAGATACGCAGTATTTT
>NA|TRBJ1-2|TRBV7-2
CASSLTGLGLYGYTF
TGTGCCAGCAGCTTAACAGGGTTGGGGCTCTATGGCTACACCTTC
>TRBD1|TRBJ2-1|TRBV6-5
CASSTDRGPYNEQFF
TGTGCCAGCAGTACCGACAGGGGACCCTACAATGAGCAGTTCTTC
>NA|TRBJ2-2|TRBV6-4
CASSAGTGELFF
TGTGCCAGCAGTGCAGGCACCGGGGAGCTGTTTTTT
>NA|TRBJ2-7|TRBV29-1
CSVDWASGEQYF
TGCAGCGTTGATTGGGCCAGCGGCGAGCAGTACTTC
>NA|TRBJ2-7|TRBV15
CATSNPGEVGGYEQYF
TGTGCCACCAGCAATCCCGGTGAGGTGGGTGGCTACGAGCAGTACTTC
>NA|TRBJ2-7|TRBV4-2
CASSQERGLPYEQYF
TGTGCCAGCAGCCAAGAAAGGGGATTACCCTACGAGCAGTACTTC
>NA|TRBJ1-1|TRBV5-1
CASSPTSGSTEAFF
TGCGCCAGCAGCCCGACATCGGGAAGCACTGAAGCTTTCTTT
>TRBD1|TRBJ2-5|TRBV13
CASSRPGQVQETQYF
TGTGCCAGCAGCCGACCGGGACAGGTACAAGAGACCCAGTACTTC
>TRBD1|TRBJ2-5|TRBV6-1
CASTEGAPLGTQYF
TGTGCCAGCACCGAGGGGGCACCCTTGGGGACCCAGTACTTC
>NA|TRBJ1-5|TRBV6-4
CASSGPAGSNQPQHF
TGTGCCAGCAGTGGGCCGGCAGGGAGCAATCAGCCCCAGCATTTT
>NA|TRBJ2-7|TRBV6-9
CASMRQVAEQYF
TGTGCCAGCATGAGACAGGTCGCCGAGCAGTACTTC